This T cell receptor beta chain was recovered during a study of T cells in localized non-small cell lung cancer. The CDR3 totals 14 residues. In germline, CDR1 is MNHEY, CDR2 SVGAGI. The ends were cut back, 2 bases at V and 3 bases at J, with 9 bases in the middle. Concerning this clone: Its antigen remains unknown.

Study-wide findings and caveats: When the top 100 tumor clones were examined, a median around 58 of them also appeared in the adjacent lung, which was paired and uninvolved. Heterogeneity cannot be ruled out, as sequencing used one tumor region only.

The method was immunoSEQ multiplex PCR; TCRdb's version includes in-frame clones alone and lacks a portion of them. The sample shows almost 40,000 clones, more than 75% of them seen only once. The sample in question was PBMCs, obtained before any cancer treatment. The origin of this receptor is a woman between 35 and 75 years old with stage II squamous cell lung carcinoma. V and J are TRBV6-5 and TRBJ2-3; D gene unclear. In DNA form, the CDR3 reads TGTGCCAGCAGTTACGTCGGTGGGACAGATACGCAGTATTTT. Translation gives CASSYVGGTDTQYF.